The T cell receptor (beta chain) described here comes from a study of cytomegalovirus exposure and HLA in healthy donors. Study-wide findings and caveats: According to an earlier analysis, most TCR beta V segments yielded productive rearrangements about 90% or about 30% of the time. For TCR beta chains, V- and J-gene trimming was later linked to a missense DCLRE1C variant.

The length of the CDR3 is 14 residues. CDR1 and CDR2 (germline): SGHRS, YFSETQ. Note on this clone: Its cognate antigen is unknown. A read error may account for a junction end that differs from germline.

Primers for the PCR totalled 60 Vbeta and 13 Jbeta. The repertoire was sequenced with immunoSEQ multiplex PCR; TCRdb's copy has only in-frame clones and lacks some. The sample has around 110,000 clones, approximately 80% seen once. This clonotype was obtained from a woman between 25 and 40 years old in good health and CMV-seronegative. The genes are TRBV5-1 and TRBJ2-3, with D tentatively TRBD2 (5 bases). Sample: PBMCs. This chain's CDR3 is CASTLGWRTDTQYF. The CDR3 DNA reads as TGCGCCAGCACCTTGGGGTGGAGGACAGATACGCAGTATTTT.